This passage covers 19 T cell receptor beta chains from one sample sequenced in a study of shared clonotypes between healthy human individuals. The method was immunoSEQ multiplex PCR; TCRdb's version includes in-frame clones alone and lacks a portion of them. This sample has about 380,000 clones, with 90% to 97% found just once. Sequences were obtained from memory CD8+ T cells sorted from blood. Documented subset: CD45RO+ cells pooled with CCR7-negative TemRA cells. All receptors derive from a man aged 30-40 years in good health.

This CDR3 reads CASSHRTGASTDTQYF. CDR3 nucleotides: TGCGCCAGCAGCCATCGGACAGGAGCTAGCACAGATACGCAGTATTTT. The chain recombines TRBV4-1 with TRBJ2-3; the match to TRBD1 covers 7 bases. The germline V gene encodes CDR1 MGHRA and CDR2 YSYEKL. This CDR3 comprises 16 residues. The V segment lost 3 bases and the J segment 0 bases; nucleotides outside the gene matches: 6.

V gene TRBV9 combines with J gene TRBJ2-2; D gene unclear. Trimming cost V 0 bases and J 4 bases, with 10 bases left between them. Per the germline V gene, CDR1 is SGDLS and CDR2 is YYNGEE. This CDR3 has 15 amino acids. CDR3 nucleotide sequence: TGTGCCAGCAGCGTAGTTGGTCACCTCACCGGGGAGCTGTTTTTT. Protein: CASSVVGHLTGELFF.

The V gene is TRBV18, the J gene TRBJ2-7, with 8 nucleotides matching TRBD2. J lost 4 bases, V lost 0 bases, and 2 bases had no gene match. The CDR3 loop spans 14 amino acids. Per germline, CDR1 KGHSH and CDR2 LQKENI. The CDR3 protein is CASSPPGTSYEQYF. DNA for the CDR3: TGTGCCAGCTCACCACCGGGGACTAGTTACGAGCAGTACTTC.

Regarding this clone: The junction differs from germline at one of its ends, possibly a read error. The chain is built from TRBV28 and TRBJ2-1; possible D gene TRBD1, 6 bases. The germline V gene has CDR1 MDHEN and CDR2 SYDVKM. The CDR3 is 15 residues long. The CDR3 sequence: CASRETGNEYNERFF. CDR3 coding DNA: TGTGCCAGCAGGGAAACAGGGAATGAATACAATGAGCGGTTCTTC.

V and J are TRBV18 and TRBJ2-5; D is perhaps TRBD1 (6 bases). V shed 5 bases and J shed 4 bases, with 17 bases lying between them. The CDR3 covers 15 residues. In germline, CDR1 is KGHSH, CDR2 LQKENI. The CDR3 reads CASSVDRSTIETQYF. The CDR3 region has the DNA TGTGCCAGCTCAGTTGACAGGTCCACTATAGAGACCCAGTACTTC. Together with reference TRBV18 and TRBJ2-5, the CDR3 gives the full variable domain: NAGVMQNPRHLVRRRGQEARLRCSPMKGHSHVYWYRQLPEEGLKFMVYLQKENIIDESGMPKERFSAEFPKEGPSILRIQQVVRGDSAAYFCASSVDRSTIETQYFGPGTRLLVL.

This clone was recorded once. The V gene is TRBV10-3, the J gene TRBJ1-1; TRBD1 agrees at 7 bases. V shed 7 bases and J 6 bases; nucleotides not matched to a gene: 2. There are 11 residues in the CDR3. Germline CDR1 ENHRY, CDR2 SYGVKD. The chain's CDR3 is CAIKQGPEAFF. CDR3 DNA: TGTGCCATCAAACAGGGGCCTGAAGCTTTCTTT.

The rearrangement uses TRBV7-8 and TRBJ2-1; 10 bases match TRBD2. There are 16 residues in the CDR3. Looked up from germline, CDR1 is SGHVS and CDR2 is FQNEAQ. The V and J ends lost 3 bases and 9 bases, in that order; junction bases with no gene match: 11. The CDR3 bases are TGTGCCAGCAGCTTCGTCGGGGCTAGCGGGAGCGTTGAGCAGTTCTTC. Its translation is CASSFVGASGSVEQFF. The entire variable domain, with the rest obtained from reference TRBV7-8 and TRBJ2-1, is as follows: GAGVSQSPRYKVAKRGQDVALRCDPISGHVSLFWYQQALGQGPEFLTYFQNEAQLDKSGLPSDRFFAERPEGSVSTLKIQRTQQEDSAVYLCASSFVGASGSVEQFFGPGTRLTVL.

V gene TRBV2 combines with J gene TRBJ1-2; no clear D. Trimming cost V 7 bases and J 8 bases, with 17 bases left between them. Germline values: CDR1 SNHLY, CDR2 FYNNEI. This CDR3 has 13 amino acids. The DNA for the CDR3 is TGTGCCAGCACAACCGAACGGGCAAACGGCTACACCTTC. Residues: CASTTERANGYTF.

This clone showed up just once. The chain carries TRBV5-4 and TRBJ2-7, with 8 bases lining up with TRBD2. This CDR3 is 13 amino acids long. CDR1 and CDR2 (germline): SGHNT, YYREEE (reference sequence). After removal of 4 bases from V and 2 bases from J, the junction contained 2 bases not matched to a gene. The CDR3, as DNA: TGTGCCAGCAGCCCGGGACTAGCCTACGAGCAGTACTTC. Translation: CASSPGLAYEQYF. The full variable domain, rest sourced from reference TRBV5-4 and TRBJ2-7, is ETGVTQSPTHLIKTRGQQVTLRCSSQSGHNTVSWYQQALGQGPQFIFQYYREEENGRGNFPPRFSGLQFPNYSSELNVNALELDDSALYLCASSPGLAYEQYFGPGTRLTVT.

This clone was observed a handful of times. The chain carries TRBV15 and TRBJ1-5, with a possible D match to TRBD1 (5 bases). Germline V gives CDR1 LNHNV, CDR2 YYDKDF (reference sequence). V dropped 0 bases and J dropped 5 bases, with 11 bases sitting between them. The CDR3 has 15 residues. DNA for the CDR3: TGTGCCACCAGCAGAGATCAGGGATGGGATCAGCCCCAGCATTTT. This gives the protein CATSRDQGWDQPQHF. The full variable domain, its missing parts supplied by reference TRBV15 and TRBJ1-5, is DAMVIQNPRYQVTQFGKPVTLSCSQTLNHNVMYWYQQKSSQAPKLLFHYYDKDFNNEADTPDNFQSRRPNTSFCFLDIRSPGLGDTAMYLCATSRDQGWDQPQHFGDGTRLSIL.

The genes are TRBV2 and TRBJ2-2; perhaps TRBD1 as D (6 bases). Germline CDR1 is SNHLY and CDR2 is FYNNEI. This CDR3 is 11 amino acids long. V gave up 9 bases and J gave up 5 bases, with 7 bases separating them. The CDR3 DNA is TGTGCCAGTACAGGGACCGGGGAGCTGTTTTTT. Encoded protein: CASTGTGELFF.

The CDR3 coding sequence is TGTGCCAGCGGGGCAGGGGCCCTCTCCTACGAGCAGTACTTC. Amino acids: CASGAGALSYEQYF. J is TRBJ2-7 and V is TRBV28; D perhaps matches TRBD1 (6 bases). V lost 8 bases and J 0 bases, leaving 14 bases between the germline ends. Germline V gives CDR1 MDHEN, CDR2 SYDVKM. There are 14 residues in the CDR3.

In nucleotides, the CDR3 is TGTGCCAGCAGCTTTCAGGGGATCGAGACCCAGTACTTC. It codes for CASSFQGIETQYF. The chain employs TRBV5-4 and TRBJ2-5; TRBD1 might be the D (6 bases). The CDR3 is made up of 13 amino acids. CDR1 and CDR2 from the germline V gene are SGHNT and YYREEE (reference sequence). Trimming pared 2 bases from V and 5 bases from J, leaving 10 bases between.

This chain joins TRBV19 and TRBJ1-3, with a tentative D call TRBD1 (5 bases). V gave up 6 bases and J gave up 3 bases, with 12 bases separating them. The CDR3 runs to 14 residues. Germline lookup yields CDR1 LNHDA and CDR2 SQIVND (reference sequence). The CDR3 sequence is CASRPSGSGNTIYF. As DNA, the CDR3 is TGTGCCAGTAGACCCTCAGGGAGTGGAAACACCATATATTTT. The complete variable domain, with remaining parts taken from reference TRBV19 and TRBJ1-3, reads DGGITQSPKYLFRKEGQNVTLSCEQNLNHDAMYWYRQDPGQGLRLIYYSQIVNDFQKGDIAEGYSVSREKKESFPLTVTSAQKNPTAFYLCASRPSGSGNTIYFGEGSWLTVV.

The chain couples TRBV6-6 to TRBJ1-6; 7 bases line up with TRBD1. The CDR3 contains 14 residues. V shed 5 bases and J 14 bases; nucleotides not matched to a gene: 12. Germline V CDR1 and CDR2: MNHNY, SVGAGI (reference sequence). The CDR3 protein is CASSPRTGLFTLHF. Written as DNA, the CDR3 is TGTGCCAGCAGTCCCCGGACAGGCCTATTCACCCTCCACTTT.

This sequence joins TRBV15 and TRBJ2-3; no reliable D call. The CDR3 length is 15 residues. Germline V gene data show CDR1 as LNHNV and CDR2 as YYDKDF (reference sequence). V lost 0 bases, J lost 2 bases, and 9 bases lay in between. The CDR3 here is CATSRDPSYTDTQYF. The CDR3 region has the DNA TGTGCCACCAGCAGAGATCCGAGTTACACAGATACGCAGTATTTT.

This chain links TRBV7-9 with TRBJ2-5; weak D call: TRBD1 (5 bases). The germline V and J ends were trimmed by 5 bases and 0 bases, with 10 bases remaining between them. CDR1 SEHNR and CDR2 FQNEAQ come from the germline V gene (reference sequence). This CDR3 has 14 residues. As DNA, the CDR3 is TGTGCCAGCAGCCCAAGACAGTACCAAGAGACCCAGTACTTC. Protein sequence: CASSPRQYQETQYF.

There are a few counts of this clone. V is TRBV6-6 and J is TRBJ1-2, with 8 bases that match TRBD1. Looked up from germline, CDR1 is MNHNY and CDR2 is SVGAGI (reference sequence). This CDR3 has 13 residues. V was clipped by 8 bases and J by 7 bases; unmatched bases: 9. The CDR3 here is CASSIVTGGGYTF. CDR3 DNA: TGTGCCAGCTCCATCGTAACAGGGGGTGGCTACACCTTC.

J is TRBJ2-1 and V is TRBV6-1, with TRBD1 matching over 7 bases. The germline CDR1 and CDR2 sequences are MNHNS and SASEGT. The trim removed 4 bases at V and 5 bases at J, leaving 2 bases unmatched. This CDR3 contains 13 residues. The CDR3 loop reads CASSVGQDNEQFF. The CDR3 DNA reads TGTGCCAGCAGTGTAGGACAGGACAATGAGCAGTTCTTC.